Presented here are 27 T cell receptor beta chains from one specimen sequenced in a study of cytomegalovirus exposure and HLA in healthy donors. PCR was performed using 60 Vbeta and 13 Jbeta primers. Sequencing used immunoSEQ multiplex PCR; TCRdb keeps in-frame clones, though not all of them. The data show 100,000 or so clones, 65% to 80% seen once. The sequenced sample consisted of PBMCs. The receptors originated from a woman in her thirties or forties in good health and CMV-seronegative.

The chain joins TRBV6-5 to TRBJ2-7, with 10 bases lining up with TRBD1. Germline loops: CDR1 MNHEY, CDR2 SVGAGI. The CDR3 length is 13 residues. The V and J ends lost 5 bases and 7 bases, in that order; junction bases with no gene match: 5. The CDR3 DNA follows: TGTGCCAGCAGTGAGACAGGGGGCTGGGAGCAGTACTTC. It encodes CASSETGGWEQYF.

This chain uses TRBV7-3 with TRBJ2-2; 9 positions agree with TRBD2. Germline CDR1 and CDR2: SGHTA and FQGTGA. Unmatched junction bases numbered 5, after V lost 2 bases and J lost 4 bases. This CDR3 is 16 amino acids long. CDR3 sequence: CASSLGLAGRTGELFF. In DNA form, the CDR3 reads TGTGCCAGCAGCTTAGGGCTAGCGGGACGCACCGGGGAGCTGTTTTTT.

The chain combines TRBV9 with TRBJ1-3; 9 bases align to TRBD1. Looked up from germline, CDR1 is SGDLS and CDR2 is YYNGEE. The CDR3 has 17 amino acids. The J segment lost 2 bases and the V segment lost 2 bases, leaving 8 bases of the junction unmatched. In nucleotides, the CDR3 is TGTGCCAGCAGCGTCCGGGACAGGGAGACGGCTGGAAACACCATATATTTT. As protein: CASSVRDRETAGNTIYF. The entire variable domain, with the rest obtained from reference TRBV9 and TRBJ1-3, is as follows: DSGVTQTPKHLITATGQRVTLRCSPRSGDLSVYWYQQSLDQGLQFLIQYYNGEERAKGNILERFSAQQFPDLHSELNLSSLELGDSALYFCASSVRDRETAGNTIYFGEGSWLTVV.

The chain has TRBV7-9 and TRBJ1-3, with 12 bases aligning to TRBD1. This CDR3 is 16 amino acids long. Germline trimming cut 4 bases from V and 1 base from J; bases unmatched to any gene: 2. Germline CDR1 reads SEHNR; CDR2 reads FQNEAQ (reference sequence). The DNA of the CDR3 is TGTGCCAGCAGCTCGGGACAGGGGGCGTCTGGAAACACCATATATTTT. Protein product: CASSSGQGASGNTIYF. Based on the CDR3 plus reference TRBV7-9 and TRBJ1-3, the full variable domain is DTGVSQNPRHKITKRGQNVTFRCDPISEHNRLYWYRQTLGQGPEFLTYFQNEAQLEKSRLLSDRFSAERPKGSFSTLEIQRTEQGDSAMYLCASSSGQGASGNTIYFGEGSWLTVV.

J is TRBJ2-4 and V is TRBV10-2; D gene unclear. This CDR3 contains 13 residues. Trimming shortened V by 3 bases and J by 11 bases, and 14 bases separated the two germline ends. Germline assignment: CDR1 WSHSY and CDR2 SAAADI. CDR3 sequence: CASSEIDKPFQYF. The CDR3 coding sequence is TGCGCCAGCAGTGAAATTGACAAGCCCTTTCAGTACTTC.

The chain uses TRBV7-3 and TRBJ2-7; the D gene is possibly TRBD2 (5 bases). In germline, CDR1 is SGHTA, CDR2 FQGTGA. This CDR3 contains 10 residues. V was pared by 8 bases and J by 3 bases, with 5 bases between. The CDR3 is CASGSYEQYF. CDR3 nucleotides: TGTGCCAGCGGGAGCTACGAGCAGTACTTC.

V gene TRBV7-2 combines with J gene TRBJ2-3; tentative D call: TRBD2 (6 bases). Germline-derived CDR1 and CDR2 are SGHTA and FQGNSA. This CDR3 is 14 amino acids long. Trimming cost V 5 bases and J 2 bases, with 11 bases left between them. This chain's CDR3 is CASSPRDFTDTQYF. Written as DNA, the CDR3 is TGTGCCAGCAGCCCACGGGACTTCACAGATACGCAGTATTTT.

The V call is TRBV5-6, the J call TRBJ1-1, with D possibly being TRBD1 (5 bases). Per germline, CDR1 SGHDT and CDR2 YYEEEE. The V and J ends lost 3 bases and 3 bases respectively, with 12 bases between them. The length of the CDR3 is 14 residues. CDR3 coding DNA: TGTGCCAGCAGCTCGGACACACAAGACACTGAAGCTTTCTTT. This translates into CASSSDTQDTEAFF.

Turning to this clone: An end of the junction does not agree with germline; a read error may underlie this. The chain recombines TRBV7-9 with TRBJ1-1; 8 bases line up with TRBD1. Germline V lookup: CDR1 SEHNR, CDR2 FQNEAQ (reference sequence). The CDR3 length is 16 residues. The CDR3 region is CSSSLGAQGAGTEAFF. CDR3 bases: TGTTCCAGCAGCTTAGGTGCCCAGGGGGCGGGCACTGAAGCTTTCTTT.

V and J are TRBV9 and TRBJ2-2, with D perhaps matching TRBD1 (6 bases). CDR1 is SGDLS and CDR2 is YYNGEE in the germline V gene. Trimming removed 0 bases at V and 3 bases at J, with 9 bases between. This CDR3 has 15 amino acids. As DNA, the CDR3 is TGTGCCAGCAGCGTAGCAGGGGATCACACCGGGGAGCTGTTTTTT. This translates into CASSVAGDHTGELFF.

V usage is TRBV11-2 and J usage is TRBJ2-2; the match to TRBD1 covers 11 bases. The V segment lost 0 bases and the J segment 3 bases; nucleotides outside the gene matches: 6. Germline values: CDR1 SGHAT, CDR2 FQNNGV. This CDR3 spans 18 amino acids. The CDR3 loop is CASSLDHWTGGYTGELFF. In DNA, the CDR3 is TGTGCCAGCAGCTTAGACCATTGGACAGGGGGCTACACCGGGGAGCTGTTTTTT.

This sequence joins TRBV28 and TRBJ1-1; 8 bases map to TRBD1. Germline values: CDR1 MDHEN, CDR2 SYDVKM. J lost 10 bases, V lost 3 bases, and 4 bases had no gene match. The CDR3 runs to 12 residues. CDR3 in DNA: TGTGCCAGCAGTTTCTCTGACAGGGGAGCTTTCTTT. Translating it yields CASSFSDRGAFF.

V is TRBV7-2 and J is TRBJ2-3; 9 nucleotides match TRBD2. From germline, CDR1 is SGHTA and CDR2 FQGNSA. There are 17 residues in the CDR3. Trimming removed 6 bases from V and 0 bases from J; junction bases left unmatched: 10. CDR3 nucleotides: TGTGCCAGCAGTAAAAGGGGACTAGCTCGGAGCACAGATACGCAGTATTTT. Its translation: CASSKRGLARSTDTQYF.

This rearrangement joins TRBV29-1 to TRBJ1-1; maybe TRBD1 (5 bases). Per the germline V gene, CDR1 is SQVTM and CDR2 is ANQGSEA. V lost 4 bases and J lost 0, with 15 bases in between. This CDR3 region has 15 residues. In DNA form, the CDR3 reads TGCAGCGTTGGGGGCAGGAACCCACTGAACACTGAAGCTTTCTTT. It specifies CSVGGRNPLNTEAFF.

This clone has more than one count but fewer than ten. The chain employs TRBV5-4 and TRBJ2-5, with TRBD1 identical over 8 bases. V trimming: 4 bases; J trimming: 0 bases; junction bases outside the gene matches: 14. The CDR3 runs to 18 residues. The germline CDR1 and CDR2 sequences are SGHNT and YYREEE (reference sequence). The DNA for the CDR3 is TGTGCCAGCAGCCCACCGTCATCCCGGGACAGGTACCAAGAGACCCAGTACTTC. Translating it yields CASSPPSSRDRYQETQYF.

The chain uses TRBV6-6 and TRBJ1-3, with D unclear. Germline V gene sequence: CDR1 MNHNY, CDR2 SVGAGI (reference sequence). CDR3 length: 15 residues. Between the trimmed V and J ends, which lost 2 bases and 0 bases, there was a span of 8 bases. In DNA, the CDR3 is TGTGCCAGCAGTTACGACGGGAGCTCTGGAAACACCATATATTTT. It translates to CASSYDGSSGNTIYF.

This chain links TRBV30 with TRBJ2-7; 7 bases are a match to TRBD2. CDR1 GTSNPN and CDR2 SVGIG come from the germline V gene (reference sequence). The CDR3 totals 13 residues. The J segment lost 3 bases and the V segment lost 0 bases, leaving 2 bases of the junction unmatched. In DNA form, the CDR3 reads TGTGCCTGGAGTGTGAGCGGGGACTACGAGCAGTACTTC. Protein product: CAWSVSGDYEQYF. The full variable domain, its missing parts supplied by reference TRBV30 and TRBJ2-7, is SQTIHQWPATLVQPVGSPLSLECTVEGTSNPNLYWYRQAAGRGLQLLFYSVGIGQISSEVPQNLSASRPQDRQFILSSKKLLLSDSGFYLCAWSVSGDYEQYFGPGTRLTVT.

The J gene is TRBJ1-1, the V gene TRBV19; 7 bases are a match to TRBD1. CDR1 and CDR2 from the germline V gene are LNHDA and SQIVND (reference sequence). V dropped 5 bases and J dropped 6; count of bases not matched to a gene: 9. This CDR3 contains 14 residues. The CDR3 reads CASSGIQGIAEAFF. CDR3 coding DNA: TGTGCCAGTAGTGGAATACAGGGGATTGCTGAAGCTTTCTTT.

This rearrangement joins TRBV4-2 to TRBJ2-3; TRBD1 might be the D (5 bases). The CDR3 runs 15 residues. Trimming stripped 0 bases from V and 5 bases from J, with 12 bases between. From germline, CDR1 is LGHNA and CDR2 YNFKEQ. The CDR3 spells CASSQDPTERDTQYF. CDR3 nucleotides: TGTGCCAGCAGCCAAGATCCGACAGAGAGAGATACGCAGTATTTT.

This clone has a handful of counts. The CDR3 region has the DNA TGTGCCAGCAGCCCGTTGGGGACAGAGGGACAGCCCCAGCATTTT. Amino acids: CASSPLGTEGQPQHF. V is TRBV6-1 and J is TRBJ1-5; 7 nucleotides line up with TRBD1. V lost 6 bases, J lost 7 bases, and 12 bases stayed unmatched. CDR1 and CDR2 from the germline V gene are MNHNS and SASEGT. The CDR3 consists of 15 residues.

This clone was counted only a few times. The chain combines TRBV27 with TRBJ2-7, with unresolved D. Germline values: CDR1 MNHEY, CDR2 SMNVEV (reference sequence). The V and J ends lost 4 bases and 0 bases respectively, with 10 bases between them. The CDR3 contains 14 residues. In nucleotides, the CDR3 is TGTGCCAGCAGTTACCAGGTGCCCTCCTACGAGCAGTACTTC. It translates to CASSYQVPSYEQYF.

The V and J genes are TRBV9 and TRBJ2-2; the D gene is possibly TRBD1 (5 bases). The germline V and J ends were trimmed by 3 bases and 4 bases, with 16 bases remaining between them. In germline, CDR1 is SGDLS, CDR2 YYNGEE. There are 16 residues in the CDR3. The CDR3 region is CASSGGAALGTGELFF. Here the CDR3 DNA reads TGTGCCAGCAGCGGTGGGGCTGCATTGGGCACCGGGGAGCTGTTTTTT.

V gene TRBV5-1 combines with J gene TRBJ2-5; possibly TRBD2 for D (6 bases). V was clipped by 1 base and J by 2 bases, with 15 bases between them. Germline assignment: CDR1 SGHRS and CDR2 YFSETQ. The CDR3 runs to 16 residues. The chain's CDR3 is CASSLLGGVTQETQYF. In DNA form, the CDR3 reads TGCGCCAGCAGCTTGCTCGGGGGAGTCACACAAGAGACCCAGTACTTC.

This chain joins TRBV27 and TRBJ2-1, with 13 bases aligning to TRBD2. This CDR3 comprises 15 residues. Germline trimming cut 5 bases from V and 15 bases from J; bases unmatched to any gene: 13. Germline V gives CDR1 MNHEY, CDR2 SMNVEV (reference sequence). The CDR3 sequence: CASSASIGLAGVGFF. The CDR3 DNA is TGTGCCAGCAGTGCGTCTATCGGACTAGCGGGAGTAGGGTTCTTC.

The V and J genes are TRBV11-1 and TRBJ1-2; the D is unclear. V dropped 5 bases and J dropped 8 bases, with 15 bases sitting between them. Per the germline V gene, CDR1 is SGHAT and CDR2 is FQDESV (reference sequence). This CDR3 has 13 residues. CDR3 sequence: CASSTGSGRGYTF. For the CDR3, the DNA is TGTGCCAGCAGCACCGGGAGTGGTCGGGGCTACACCTTC.

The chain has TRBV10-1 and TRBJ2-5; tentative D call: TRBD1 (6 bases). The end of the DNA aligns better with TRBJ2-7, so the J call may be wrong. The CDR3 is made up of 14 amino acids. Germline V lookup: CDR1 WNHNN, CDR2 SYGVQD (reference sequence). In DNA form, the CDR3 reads TGCGCCAGCAGGATACAGGGAGTGGCTTACGAGCAGTACTTC. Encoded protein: CASRIQGVAYEQYF.

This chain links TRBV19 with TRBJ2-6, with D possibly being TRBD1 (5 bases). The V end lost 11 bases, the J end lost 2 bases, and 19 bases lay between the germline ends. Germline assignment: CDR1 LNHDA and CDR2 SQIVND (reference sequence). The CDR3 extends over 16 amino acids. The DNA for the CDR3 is TGTGCCTCAGGCCGGGCAGGGTTCACTGGGGCCAACGTCCTGACTTTC. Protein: CASGRAGFTGANVLTF.